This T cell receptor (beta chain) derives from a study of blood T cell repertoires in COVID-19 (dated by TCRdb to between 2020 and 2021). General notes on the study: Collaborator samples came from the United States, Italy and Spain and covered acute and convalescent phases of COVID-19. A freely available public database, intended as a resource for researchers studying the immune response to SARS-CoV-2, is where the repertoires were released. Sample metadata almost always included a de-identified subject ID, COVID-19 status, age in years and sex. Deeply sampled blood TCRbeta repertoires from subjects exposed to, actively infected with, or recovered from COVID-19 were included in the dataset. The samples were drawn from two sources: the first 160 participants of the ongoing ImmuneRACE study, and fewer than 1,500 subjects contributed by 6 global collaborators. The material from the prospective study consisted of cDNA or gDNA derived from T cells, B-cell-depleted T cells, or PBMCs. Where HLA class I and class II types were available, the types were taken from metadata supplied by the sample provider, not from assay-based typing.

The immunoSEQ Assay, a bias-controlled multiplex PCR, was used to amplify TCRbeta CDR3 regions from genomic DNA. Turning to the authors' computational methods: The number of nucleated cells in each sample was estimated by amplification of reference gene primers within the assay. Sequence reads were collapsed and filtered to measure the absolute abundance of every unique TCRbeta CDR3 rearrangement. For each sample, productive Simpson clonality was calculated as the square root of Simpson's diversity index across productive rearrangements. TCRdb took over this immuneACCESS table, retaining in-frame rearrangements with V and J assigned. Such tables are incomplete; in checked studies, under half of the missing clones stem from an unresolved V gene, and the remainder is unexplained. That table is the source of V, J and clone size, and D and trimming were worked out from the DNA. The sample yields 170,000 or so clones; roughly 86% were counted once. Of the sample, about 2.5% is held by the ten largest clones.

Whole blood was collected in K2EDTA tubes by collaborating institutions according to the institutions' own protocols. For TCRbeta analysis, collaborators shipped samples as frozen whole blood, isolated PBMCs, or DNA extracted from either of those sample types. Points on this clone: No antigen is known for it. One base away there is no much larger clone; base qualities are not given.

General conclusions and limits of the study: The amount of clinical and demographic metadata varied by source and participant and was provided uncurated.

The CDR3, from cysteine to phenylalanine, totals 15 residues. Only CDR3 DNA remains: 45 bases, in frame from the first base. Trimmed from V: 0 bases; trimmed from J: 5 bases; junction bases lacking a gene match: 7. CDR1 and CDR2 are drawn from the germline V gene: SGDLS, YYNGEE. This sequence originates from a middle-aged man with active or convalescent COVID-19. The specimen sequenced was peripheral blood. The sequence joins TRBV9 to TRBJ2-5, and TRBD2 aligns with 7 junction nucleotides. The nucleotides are TGTGCCAGCAGCGTAGACTCAGGGAGGGGCGAGACCCAGTACTTC. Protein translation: CASSVDSGRGETQYF.